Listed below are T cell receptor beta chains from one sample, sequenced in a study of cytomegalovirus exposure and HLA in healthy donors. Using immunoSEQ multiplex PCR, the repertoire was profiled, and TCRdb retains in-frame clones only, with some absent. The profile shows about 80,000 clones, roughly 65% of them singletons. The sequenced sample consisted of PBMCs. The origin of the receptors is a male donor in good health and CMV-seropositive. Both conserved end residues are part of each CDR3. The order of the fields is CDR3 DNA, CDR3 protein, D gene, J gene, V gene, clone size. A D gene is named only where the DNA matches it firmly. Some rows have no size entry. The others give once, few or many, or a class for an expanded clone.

cdr3_nt: TGTGCCAGCAGGGGACTAGCGGGAGAATCGGGGGAGCAGTACTTC
cdr3_aa: CASRGLAGESGEQYF
d_call: TRBD2
j_call: TRBJ2-7
v_call: TRBV6-6
clone_size: .

cdr3_nt: TGTGCCAGCACAAACTACAGGGGGCTTCGGCATTTT
cdr3_aa: CASTNYRGLRHF
d_call: TRBD1
j_call: TRBJ1-5
v_call: TRBV6-1
clone_size: few

cdr3_nt: TGTGCCAGCAGCTTAGCTGGCTCGGGGGAGACCCAGTACTTC
cdr3_aa: CASSLAGSGETQYF
d_call: .
j_call: TRBJ2-5
v_call: TRBV7-9
clone_size: .

cdr3_nt: TGTGCCATCAGTGCGGGGGAAAAACTGTTTTTT
cdr3_aa: CAISAGEKLFF
d_call: .
j_call: TRBJ1-4
v_call: TRBV10-3
clone_size: .

cdr3_nt: TGTGCCAGCAGCTTGGTCCAGGACTACAATGAGCAGTTCTTC
cdr3_aa: CASSLVQDYNEQFF
d_call: .
j_call: TRBJ2-1
v_call: TRBV7-2
clone_size: .

cdr3_nt: TGTGCCAGCAAGTTCCAGGGGGCGCGAACCAAAAACATTCAGTACTTC
cdr3_aa: CASKFQGARTKNIQYF
d_call: TRBD1
j_call: TRBJ2-4
v_call: TRBV2
clone_size: few

cdr3_nt: TGTGCCAGCAGCCGCCCCTACAGGGGAACTAATGAAAAACTGTTTTTT
cdr3_aa: CASSRPYRGTNEKLFF
d_call: TRBD1
j_call: TRBJ1-4
v_call: TRBV5-6
clone_size: .

cdr3_nt: TGTGCCAGTAGTACCCCCCTAGGATCCTTCTACGAGCAGTACTTC
cdr3_aa: CASSTPLGSFYEQYF
d_call: .
j_call: TRBJ2-7
v_call: TRBV19
clone_size: .

cdr3_nt: TGCAGCGCAAAAGCAATAGCGGGGGCCGGGGGTGATACGCAGTATTTT
cdr3_aa: CSAKAIAGAGGDTQYF
d_call: TRBD2
j_call: TRBJ2-3
v_call: TRBV29-1
clone_size: .

cdr3_nt: TGTGCCAGCAGCTTAACTAGGACAGGTTCATACACCGGGGAGCTGTTTTTT
cdr3_aa: CASSLTRTGSYTGELFF
d_call: TRBD1
j_call: TRBJ2-2
v_call: TRBV7-6
clone_size: .

cdr3_nt: TGCGCCAGCAGCTGGGCGCCGGGAACGAACACTGAAGCTTTCTTT
cdr3_aa: CASSWAPGTNTEAFF
d_call: .
j_call: TRBJ1-1
v_call: TRBV5-1
clone_size: .

cdr3_nt: TGTGCCAGCAGCTCAGGGATTGGGGGGACTGAAGCTTTCTTT
cdr3_aa: CASSSGIGGTEAFF
d_call: .
j_call: TRBJ1-1
v_call: TRBV5-4
clone_size: .

cdr3_nt: TGCGCCAGCAGCCAAGAACGGGGACAGGTCGGAGATACGCAGTATTTT
cdr3_aa: CASSQERGQVGDTQYF
d_call: TRBD1
j_call: TRBJ2-3
v_call: TRBV4-1
clone_size: few

cdr3_nt: TGTGCCAGCAGGACCCAGTTGACGGGTTCACCCCTCCACTTT
cdr3_aa: CASRTQLTGSPLHF
d_call: .
j_call: TRBJ1-6
v_call: TRBV2
clone_size: .

cdr3_nt: TGTGCCTGGACCGGGAACTATGGCTACACCTTC
cdr3_aa: CAWTGNYGYTF
d_call: .
j_call: TRBJ1-2
v_call: TRBV30
clone_size: .

cdr3_nt: TGTGCCAGCAGCTTACGGCTAGCGGGAGATAATACCGGGGAGCTGTTTTTT
cdr3_aa: CASSLRLAGDNTGELFF
d_call: TRBD2
j_call: TRBJ2-2
v_call: TRBV13
clone_size: once

cdr3_nt: TGTGCCAGCAGCCTTTCATGGACAGGGAACACTGAAGCTTTCTTT
cdr3_aa: CASSLSWTGNTEAFF
d_call: TRBD1
j_call: TRBJ1-1
v_call: TRBV6-5
clone_size: medium-sized

cdr3_nt: TGTGCCAGCAGCTTGTATTGGGGGGGAAAATACAATGAGCAGTTCTTC
cdr3_aa: CASSLYWGGKYNEQFF
d_call: TRBD2
j_call: TRBJ2-1
v_call: TRBV13
clone_size: few

cdr3_nt: TGCAGCGTTGAGCACTATGTTAACCCAGATACGCAGTATTTT
cdr3_aa: CSVEHYVNPDTQYF
d_call: .
j_call: TRBJ2-3
v_call: TRBV29-1
clone_size: .